The present entry profiles one T cell receptor (beta chain) with its context. Its antigen remains unidentified. Primers included in the PCR were 60 Vbeta and 13 Jbeta primers. The data were produced by immunoSEQ multiplex PCR, yet TCRdb's version contains in-frame clones alone and is incomplete. The table records about 130,000 clones, 70% to 75% of them present only once. CDR1 and CDR2 from the germline V gene are MNHEY and SVGAGI. V dropped 0 bases and J dropped 5 bases, with 13 bases sitting between them. The CDR3 covers 15 residues. The record originates from a study of cytomegalovirus exposure and HLA in healthy donors. Study results and limitations: Later analysis reportedly placed an Asian-associated ancestry cluster below the roughly 700-donor mean in N-insertions.

The receptor's source is a man aged 25 to 40 in good health and CMV-seronegative. The sequencing input was PBMCs. V usage is TRBV6-5 and J usage is TRBJ1-1, with D possibly matching TRBD1 (5 bases). The CDR3 region is CASSYSYRYSTEAFF. Written as DNA, the CDR3 is TGTGCCAGCAGTTACTCGTACAGGTACTCGACTGAAGCTTTCTTT.